One sample yielded the 23 T cell receptor beta chains listed below, sequenced in a study of neurological immune-mediated disorders. TCRdb reanalysed the 5' RACE reads using MiXCR and keeps one entry per CDR3 protein. This sample has about 81,000 distinct CDR3 sequences; roughly 4.5% occur once, and the top ten carry less than 7.5%. This sample's time point: longitudinal time-point 3. The specimen was PBMCs. The source of these receptors is a woman aged 60 to 75 with multiple sclerosis.

V gene TRBV3-1 combines with J gene TRBJ1-6, with D possibly being TRBD1 (5 bases). Germline V gives CDR1 LGHDT, CDR2 YNNKEL (reference sequence). This CDR3 comprises 15 residues. Trimming took off 1 base at V and 7 bases at J, with 11 bases between the two ends. The CDR3 region is CASSQVRQSNSPLHF. The DNA for the CDR3 is TGTGCCAGCAGCCAAGTGAGACAGTCCAATTCACCCCTCCACTTT.

At least ten counts were recorded for this clonotype. The rearrangement uses TRBV7-2 and TRBJ2-3; a weak D match, TRBD2 (5 bases). The germline V and J ends were trimmed by 5 bases and 1 base, with 13 bases remaining between them. From germline, CDR1 is SGHTA and CDR2 FQGNSA. The CDR3 consists of 15 residues. CDR3 DNA sequence: TGTGCCAGCAGCATAACTGGACTCGGCACAGATACGCAGTATTTT. Amino acid sequence: CASSITGLGTDTQYF.

This clonotype appeared many times. The chain carries TRBV10-3 and TRBJ2-1; 9 nucleotides align to TRBD2. Germline-derived CDR1 and CDR2 are ENHRY and SYGVKD. The CDR3 runs to 17 residues. With V trimmed by 2 bases and J by 6 bases, 11 bases remained unmatched. CDR3 protein: CAISEHEIAGAINEQFF. In DNA, the CDR3 is TGTGCCATCAGTGAGCACGAAATAGCGGGGGCTATCAATGAGCAGTTCTTC.

This clonotype has a count of ten or more. This rearrangement joins TRBV6-1 to TRBJ1-6, with D uncertain. V dropped 7 bases and J dropped 6 bases, with 13 bases sitting between them. This CDR3 comprises 14 residues. Germline loops: CDR1 MNHNS, CDR2 SASEGT. CDR3 residues: CASNTLEPNSPLHF. The CDR3 bases are TGTGCCAGCAACACACTCGAACCTAATTCACCCCTCCACTTT.

This clonotype was counted many times. This chain connects TRBV4-1 to TRBJ2-7; 9 nucleotides line up with TRBD1. This CDR3 has 14 amino acids. V lost 4 bases to trimming and J lost 6 bases; unmatched junction nucleotides: 7. CDR1 is MGHRA and CDR2 is YSYEKL in the germline V gene. CDR3: CASSPRDRVSEQYF. The CDR3 DNA reads as TGCGCCAGCAGCCCCCGGGACAGGGTTAGCGAGCAGTACTTC.

This clonotype came up many times. A junction boundary mismatches the germline segment, possibly from a read error. V and J are TRBV7-7 and TRBJ2-5; a weak D match, TRBD2 (5 bases). CDR1 and CDR2 from the germline V gene are SSHAT and FNYEAQ (reference sequence). The CDR3 spans 14 residues. The CDR3 sequence is CASTTDPGGETQYF. DNA of the CDR3: TGTGCTAGCACCACCGACCCGGGCGGGGAGACCCAGTACTTC.

The V and J genes are TRBV10-1 and TRBJ2-7; 8 bases map to TRBD1. The CDR3 is 14 amino acids. Per the germline V gene, CDR1 is WNHNN and CDR2 is SYGVQD (reference sequence). J was trimmed by 4 bases and V by 7 bases; bases with no gene match: 9. The CDR3 spells CASNARDRRYEQYF. The CDR3 nucleotides are TGCGCCAGCAATGCCCGGGACAGGAGGTACGAGCAGTACTTC.

Many counts were recorded for this clonotype. J is TRBJ2-5 and V is TRBV7-9, with 7 bases fitting TRBD2. Looked up from germline, CDR1 is SEHNR and CDR2 is FQNEAQ (reference sequence). This CDR3 is built from 15 residues. V shed 3 bases, J shed 4 bases, and the junction held 8 bases outside the gene matches. This CDR3 reads CASSFWTSGVETQYF. For the CDR3, the DNA is TGTGCCAGCAGCTTCTGGACTAGTGGGGTAGAGACCCAGTACTTC.

This clonotype has a count of ten or more. The chain links TRBV20-1 to TRBJ2-5; possible D gene TRBD1, 5 bases. CDR3 length: 13 amino acids. V was trimmed by 7 bases and J by 2 bases, leaving 14 bases between them. Germline CDR1 DFQATT, CDR2 SNEGSKA (reference sequence). In DNA, the CDR3 is TGCAGTGTTCCAAGGGGTGGGCAAGAGACCCAGTACTTC. The encoded protein is CSVPRGGQETQYF.

This clonotype was counted ten times or more. V and J are TRBV19 and TRBJ2-1; a weak D match, TRBD2 (6 bases). Germline loops: CDR1 LNHDA, CDR2 SQIVND (reference sequence). The CDR3 sequence is 13 residues long. Trimming pared 7 bases from V and 9 bases from J, leaving 16 bases between. The CDR3 nucleotides are TGTGCCAGTAACGCCGATGGGGGGACTGAGCAGTTCTTC. Translation gives CASNADGGTEQFF.

This clonotype was seen at least ten times. The V and J genes are TRBV28 and TRBJ1-1; D unresolved. Per the germline V gene, CDR1 is MDHEN and CDR2 is SYDVKM. V shed 7 bases and J shed 0 bases, with 3 bases lying between them. This CDR3 is built from 11 residues. The CDR3 reads CASNLNTEAFF. In DNA form, the CDR3 reads TGTGCCAGCAATTTGAACACTGAAGCTTTCTTT.

This clonotype was found many times. The chain is built from TRBV12-3 or TRBV12-4 and TRBJ1-1, with 8 bases identical to TRBD1. The CDR3 consists of 15 residues. The J segment lost 5 bases and the V segment lost 1 base, leaving 6 bases of the junction unmatched. Here the CDR3 reads CASSLGGQGGTEAFF. In nucleotides, the CDR3 is TGTGCCAGCAGTTTAGGAGGACAGGGTGGAACTGAAGCTTTCTTT.

This clonotype was recorded at least ten times. This chain links TRBV7-9 with TRBJ2-3; no firm D call. The CDR3 sequence is 14 residues long. Germline V CDR1 and CDR2: SEHNR, FQNEAQ (reference sequence). V was trimmed by 5 bases and J by 6 bases, leaving 15 bases between them. The CDR3 here is CASSPDWSPDTQYF. The CDR3 nucleotides read TGTGCCAGCAGCCCCGACTGGTCCCCGGATACGCAGTATTTT.

This clonotype was seen ten or more times. This chain joins TRBV20-1 and TRBJ2-3; TRBD1 matches 7 bases. The V gene's germline CDR1 is DFQATT and CDR2 SNEGSKA (reference sequence). With 3 bases clipped from V and 0 bases from J, the junction kept 6 bases outside the gene matches. The CDR3 runs 15 residues. The chain's CDR3 is CSASLQGLSTDTQYF. CDR3 nucleotides: TGCAGTGCTAGCCTACAGGGGCTAAGCACAGATACGCAGTATTTT.

In this sample, this clonotype turned up many times. The V gene is TRBV30, the J gene TRBJ1-6; 7 nucleotides line up with TRBD1. The CDR3 is 14 amino acids. The germline CDR1 and CDR2 sequences are GTSNPN and SVGIG (reference sequence). J lost 10 bases, V lost 4 bases, and 10 bases had no gene match. CDR3 residues: CAWTLTGNSSPLHF. The CDR3 DNA reads as TGTGCCTGGACCTTGACAGGGAATTCGTCACCCCTCCACTTT.

This clonotype was seen repeatedly, ten times or more. The CDR3 loop is CASSRQGANGYTF. The CDR3 DNA reads as TGCGCCAGCTCACGACAGGGGGCCAATGGCTACACCTTC. The chain uses TRBV5-1 and TRBJ1-2; 10 nucleotides match TRBD1. Germline assignment: CDR1 SGHRS and CDR2 YFSETQ. V shed 7 bases, J shed 6 bases, and the junction held 6 bases outside the gene matches. The length of the CDR3 is 13 residues.

This clonotype was counted ten times or more. This chain connects TRBV4-1 to TRBJ2-4; TRBD2 might be the D (5 bases). Trimming took 0 bases from V and 1 from J, leaving 10 bases between them. Germline loops: CDR1 MGHRA, CDR2 YSYEKL. There are 16 residues in the CDR3. The chain's CDR3 is CASSQEPGKAKNIQYF. CDR3 sequence (DNA): TGCGCCAGCAGCCAAGAACCCGGGAAGGCCAAAAACATTCAGTACTTC.

The sample holds many counts of this clonotype. V and J are TRBV5-6 and TRBJ1-5; D not resolved. V was clipped by 0 bases and J by 3 bases, with 13 bases between them. CDR1 and CDR2 from the germline V gene are SGHDT and YYEEEE. The CDR3 sequence is 16 residues long. The CDR3 region has the DNA TGTGCCAGCAGCTTGGGACGGAAACATCCCAATCAGCCCCAGCATTTT. This translates into CASSLGRKHPNQPQHF.

This clonotype appeared many times. The chain uses TRBV15 and TRBJ1-1; TRBD1 matches 7 bases. V was pared by 0 bases and J by 7 bases, with 8 bases of the junction left unmatched. The CDR3 covers 15 residues. Germline V CDR1 and CDR2: LNHNV, YYDKDF (reference sequence). For the CDR3, the DNA is TGTGCCACCAGCAGAGACACGGGACAGACTCGTGAAGCTTTCTTT. Translation gives CATSRDTGQTREAFF.

This clonotype was detected ten times or more. This rearrangement joins TRBV12-5 to TRBJ2-1; 14 nucleotides align to TRBD2. The trim removed 5 bases at V and 7 bases at J, leaving 7 bases unmatched. From germline, CDR1 is LGHNT and CDR2 FRNRAP. This CDR3 has 16 amino acids. CDR3 amino acids: CASGLTSGGAGNEQFF. CDR3 bases: TGTGCTAGTGGTCTGACTAGCGGGGGGGCTGGTAATGAGCAGTTCTTC.

This clonotype was observed at least ten times. The V gene is TRBV7-9, the J gene TRBJ2-3; perhaps D is TRBD1 or TRBD2 (5 bases each). CDR3 length: 15 amino acids. Germline assignment: CDR1 SEHNR and CDR2 FQNEAQ (reference sequence). The V end was cut by 3 bases, the J end by 2 bases, with 12 bases between. CDR3 DNA: TGTGCCAGCAGCTTCCGGGACGTCAACACAGATACGCAGTATTTT. This sequence encodes CASSFRDVNTDTQYF. Full variable domain (missing parts from reference TRBV7-9 and TRBJ2-3): DTGVSQNPRHKITKRGQNVTFRCDPISEHNRLYWYRQTLGQGPEFLTYFQNEAQLEKSRLLSDRFSAERPKGSFSTLEIQRTEQGDSAMYLCASSFRDVNTDTQYFGPGTRLTVL.

This clonotype came up many times. CDR3 loop: CASSGRALAGVYNEQFF. The CDR3 DNA reads as TGTGCCAGCAGCGGGCGAGCCCTTGCGGGGGTTTACAATGAGCAGTTCTTC. The chain recombines TRBV7-6 with TRBJ2-1; 7 positions agree with TRBD2. The CDR3 contains 17 residues. CDR1 and CDR2 from the germline V gene are SGHVS and FNYEAQ. Trimming removed 5 bases from V and 4 bases from J; junction bases left unmatched: 14.

At least ten counts were recorded for this clonotype. The V and J genes are TRBV11-2 and TRBJ1-3; the D gene is possibly TRBD1 (6 bases). The CDR3 loop spans 14 amino acids. Trimming pared 6 bases from V and 1 base from J, leaving 10 bases between. Germline CDR1 SGHAT, CDR2 FQNNGV. The CDR3, as DNA: TGTGCCAGCAGTCGTACAGGGTCTGGAAACACCATATATTTT. Its translation is CASSRTGSGNTIYF.